Many counts were recorded for the clone carrying this TCR beta chain. Its antigen is not known. The sample is drawn from a study of T cells in Graves' hyperthyroidism and ophthalmopathy. Calling Graves' hyperthyroidism stable meant ophthalmopathy did not progress within 18 months. Exclusion followed for patients with uncontrolled infection, other autoimmune disease, pregnancy or lactation. Researchers took RNA transcripts and amplified the TCR beta CDR3 regions from them. Researchers ran a first-round RT-PCR on the TCR CDR3 using the HTBI primer set. TCRdb re-analysed the multiplex PCR reads in MiXCR, keeping a single row per CDR3 protein. Seen here are some 500,000 distinct CDR3 sequences, under 15% observed once, and the top ten hold around 17%. V lost 2 bases and J lost 5; bases outside the gene matches: 15. This CDR3 is 18 amino acids long. The V gene's germline CDR1 is MNHEY and CDR2 SMNVEV (reference sequence).

Study-wide points: Patients with ophthalmopathy were separated from those with stable hyperthyroidism by a 13 V-J model.

This chain links TRBV27 with TRBJ2-5, with 9 nucleotides matching TRBD2. The material sequenced was blood. The TCR comes from a woman under 30 with Graves' hyperthyroidism. CDR3: CASSLGVGGRGDRETQYF. CDR3 DNA: TGTGCCAGCAGTTTAGGGGTCGGCGGGAGGGGAGACAGGGAGACCCAGTACTTC.